This T cell receptor (beta chain) appears in the sequencing data of a study of CD8+ T cells in alopecia areata. General study results and limits: Sequenced scalp T cells also include alphabeta T cells resident in normal skin.

For this clone: Its antigen is as yet unknown.

Germline assignment: CDR1 MGHDK and CDR2 SYGVNS. The CDR3 is 15 residues long. With 6 bases removed from V and 4 bases from J, the gap between germline ends came to 18 bases. Once RNA had been extracted, it was reverse transcribed into cDNA to act as the sequencing template. TCRdb's table, derived via immunoSEQ multiplex PCR, lists solely in-frame clones and lacks some. The data show 110,000 to 150,000 clones, more than 55% seen once. The TCR comes from a human donor in good health. This chain uses TRBV25-1 with TRBJ1-2, with D possibly TRBD1 on 5 matching bases. The source material was CD8+ T cells sorted from blood. CDR3 DNA: TGTGCCAGCAGCCCGGGGGGGTCTGGGATCTATGGCTACACCTTC. It translates to CASSPGGSGIYGYTF.